The rows below give T cell receptor beta chains drawn from one sample of a study of blood T cell repertoires in COVID-19. Measured with immunoSEQ multiplex PCR; TCRdb has only the in-frame clones, and not every one. The sample yields under 350,000 clones, about four fifths seen once. Material: peripheral blood. These receptors all stem from a woman between 45 and 65 years old who had recovered from COVID-19. CDR3s include the opening cysteine and the closing phenylalanine or tryptophan. The order of the fields is D gene, V gene, J gene, CDR3 protein. A D gene is named only where the DNA matches it firmly.

D gene: -; V gene: TRBV28; J gene: TRBJ1-2; CDR3 protein: CASLSGSLEGYTF
D gene: -; V gene: TRBV18; J gene: TRBJ1-1; CDR3 protein: CASSPPSGGTEAFF
D gene: -; V gene: TRBV21-1; J gene: TRBJ2-7; CDR3 protein: CASSKARLRNEQYF
D gene: TRBD1; V gene: TRBV4-3; J gene: TRBJ2-7; CDR3 protein: CASSPWTGQTYEQYF
D gene: -; V gene: TRBV30; J gene: TRBJ1-4; CDR3 protein: CAWSAPGEAEKLFF
D gene: -; V gene: TRBV7-3; J gene: TRBJ2-6; CDR3 protein: CASSLGPQSGANVLTF
D gene: TRBD1; V gene: TRBV5-1; J gene: TRBJ1-4; CDR3 protein: CASSQGTGVNEKLFF
D gene: -; V gene: TRBV19; J gene: TRBJ1-5; CDR3 protein: CASQGQMGHQPQHF
D gene: -; V gene: TRBV19; J gene: TRBJ1-4; CDR3 protein: CASRGGNEKLFF
D gene: -; V gene: TRBV19; J gene: TRBJ1-3; CDR3 protein: CASTAGSGNTIYF
D gene: TRBD2; V gene: TRBV9; J gene: TRBJ2-7; CDR3 protein: CASSVVAGGYEQYF
D gene: -; V gene: TRBV5-6; J gene: TRBJ2-7; CDR3 protein: CASSLSFSGTFYEQYF
D gene: TRBD1; V gene: TRBV6-1; J gene: TRBJ1-6; CDR3 protein: CASSENRGDHSPLHF